Below are 9 T cell receptor beta chains sequenced from a single sample in a study of regulatory T cells in long-lasting Graves disease. Stated time point: newly diagnosed GD, antithyroid drugs for less than 3 months. The TCR library was prepared using RNA isolated from PBMCs. Combining iRepertoire HTBI primers with Arm-PCR of CDR3 regions, the authors built TCR beta libraries. One entry per CDR3 protein results from TCRdb running MiXCR on the multiplex PCR reads. The sample has around 360,000 distinct CDR3 sequences, 16% seen once. In addition, the sample was reused for a study of T cells in Graves' hyperthyroidism and ophthalmopathy.

Sequenced here: peripheral blood mononuclear cells (PBMCs), sampled at new diagnosis, from a patient treated with antithyroid drugs. The receptors derive from a woman between 18 and 29 years old with Graves disease.

This clonotype was counted only a few times. The chain uses TRBV4-1 and TRBJ1-1; 8 bases line up with TRBD1. Germline values: CDR1 MGHRA, CDR2 YSYEKL. There are 15 residues in the CDR3. Trimming at V came to 3 bases and at J to 5 bases, leaving 8 bases not matched to a gene. This chain's CDR3 is CASSHIGQGTTEAFF. CDR3 in DNA: TGCGCCAGCAGCCATATAGGACAGGGAACAACTGAAGCTTTCTTT.

The CDR3 DNA reads TGTGCCAGCAGTGGAAGCAGGGGTACTTTCTTT. It codes for CASSGSRGTFF. The genes are TRBV2 and TRBJ1-1, with D maybe TRBD1 (6 bases). The V gene's germline CDR1 is SNHLY and CDR2 FYNNEI. V dropped 4 bases and J dropped 12 bases, with 12 bases sitting between them. The CDR3 totals 11 residues.

Worth noting for this clonotype: This may be a read error: a much more frequent sequence differs by one nucleotide. The chain combines TRBV13 with TRBJ2-1, with D possibly TRBD2 on 5 matching bases. The germline V gene encodes CDR1 PRHDT and CDR2 FYEKMQ (reference sequence). The CDR3 runs 17 residues. V lost 1 base, J lost 0 bases, and 13 bases lay in between. The CDR3 loop is CASSLAAAVSSYNEQFF. The CDR3 region has the DNA TGTGCCAGCAGCTTAGCGGCAGCGGTAAGCTCCTACAATGAGCAGTTCTTC.

There are many counts of this clonotype. The chain uses TRBV14 and TRBJ2-5; the D is unclear. CDR3 length: 13 residues. Trimming shortened V by 0 bases and J by 5 bases, and 7 bases separated the two germline ends. CDR1 is SGHDN and CDR2 is FVKESK in the germline V gene. The CDR3 coding sequence is TGTGCCAGCAGCCAAGAAATTTGGGAGACCCAGTACTTC. The encoded protein is CASSQEIWETQYF.

This sequence joins TRBV5-4 and TRBJ1-2; 8 nucleotides align to TRBD1. After removal of 2 bases from V and 7 bases from J, the junction contained 1 base not matched to a gene. The CDR3 covers 12 residues. Per germline, CDR1 SGHNT and CDR2 YYREEE (reference sequence). The CDR3: CASSFTGGGYTF. CDR3 DNA sequence: TGTGCCAGCAGCTTTACAGGGGGTGGCTACACCTTC.

This clonotype was observed at least ten times. The V call is TRBV13, the J call TRBJ2-3; TRBD2 aligns across 11 bases. The CDR3 runs 17 residues. Germline CDR1 and CDR2: PRHDT and FYEKMQ (reference sequence). After removal of 5 bases from V and 2 bases from J, the junction contained 9 bases not matched to a gene. CDR3 sequence (DNA): TGTGCCAGCAGCCCCCTGGGGACTAGCGGTTCCACAGATACGCAGTATTTT. This encodes CASSPLGTSGSTDTQYF.

The table lists this clonotype with a few counts. A read error may explain this, as a much larger clone is one base away. The V and J genes are TRBV3-1 and TRBJ2-7; D unclear. The CDR3 runs 13 residues. V lost 8 bases and J 3 bases, leaving 14 bases between the germline ends. Germline V lookup: CDR1 LGHDT, CDR2 YNNKEL (reference sequence). CDR3 sequence: CASPETVGYEQYF. In nucleotides, the CDR3 is TGTGCCAGCCCTGAGACGGTAGGCTACGAGCAGTACTTC.

This clonotype was seen only a few times. This chain links TRBV27 with TRBJ1-5, with D uncertain. V was cut by 1 base and J by 3 bases, with 7 bases left in between. The CDR3 is 14 amino acids. Germline-derived CDR1 and CDR2 are MNHEY and SMNVEV (reference sequence). CDR3 sequence: CASSLFGPNQPQHF. The CDR3 DNA sequence: TGTGCCAGCAGTTTATTTGGACCCAATCAGCCCCAGCATTTT.

As concerns this clonotype: It differs at one base from a far larger clone, so likely a read error. The chain recombines TRBV18 with TRBJ2-7, with unresolved D. Matching the DNA end better, TRBJ2-5 makes the J call doubtful. CDR1 KGHSH and CDR2 LQKENI come from the germline V gene. This CDR3 comprises 14 residues. The CDR3 DNA is TGTGCCAGCTCACCCGACGGACCCAAGGAGACCCAGTACTTC. Translation: CASSPDGPKETQYF.